This passage covers 12 T cell receptor beta chains from one sample sequenced in a study of shared clonotypes between healthy human individuals. Clones were read by immunoSEQ multiplex PCR, and TCRdb kept only the in-frame ones, dropping some. The sample comprises 2.3 million or so clones, more than 85% of which are singletons, and 0.3% to 0.4% rests with the top ten. Sequenced material: naive CD4+ T cells from PBMCs. Indicated subset: CD45RA+ positively selected. All receptors derive from a man between 18 and 35 years old in good health. Some clones in this sample may be carry-over from other donors' samples.

This chain joins TRBV11-2 and TRBJ2-4; TRBD2 is a possible D gene (5 bases). Germline V gene sequence: CDR1 SGHAT, CDR2 FQNNGV. The CDR3 length is 13 residues. V was clipped by 1 base and J by 10 bases, with 11 bases between them. The chain's CDR3 is CASSLGLDSIQYF. CDR3 nucleotide sequence: TGTGCCAGCAGCTTAGGGCTGGACTCAATTCAGTACTTC. The full variable domain, completed using reference TRBV11-2 and TRBJ2-4, is EAGVAQSPRYKIIEKRQSVAFWCNPISGHATLYWYQQILGQGPKLLIQFQNNGVVDDSQLPKDRFSAERLKGVDSTLKIQPAKLEDSAVYLCASSLGLDSIQYFGAGTRLSVL.

The gene calls are TRBV21-1 and TRBJ1-5. TRBV21-1 represents a pseudogene. The CDR3 length is 14 residues. CDR3 nucleotides: TGTGCCAGCAGAGTAGAGGGGGGGAATCAGCCCCAGCATTTT. Translated: CASRVEGGNQPQHF.

The chain has TRBV27 and TRBJ1-2, with 7 bases matching TRBD1. The CDR3 runs 19 residues. Germline CDR1 MNHEY, CDR2 SMNVEV (reference sequence). V lost 3 bases, J lost 4 bases, and 20 bases stayed unmatched. CDR3 residues: CASSFSSAGQRYKGYGYTF. In DNA, the CDR3 is TGTGCCAGCAGTTTCAGCAGTGCGGGACAGCGATATAAAGGCTATGGCTACACCTTC.

The chain is built from TRBV10-3 and TRBJ2-7, with D hard to call. Trimming stripped 4 bases from V and 1 base from J, with 8 bases between. This CDR3 region has 13 residues. Germline assignment: CDR1 ENHRY and CDR2 SYGVKD. The CDR3 protein is CAISAPMSYEQYF. For the CDR3, the DNA is TGTGCCATCAGTGCCCCTATGTCCTACGAGCAGTACTTC.

This clone appeared a few times. Within the sample, other DNA sequences also encode this same CDR3. V and J are TRBV19 and TRBJ1-5, with D possibly matching TRBD1 (5 bases). This CDR3 region has 13 residues. V gave up 7 bases and J gave up 5 bases, with 12 bases separating them. Germline V gene lookup returns CDR1 LNHDA and CDR2 SQIVND (reference sequence). In DNA form, the CDR3 reads TGTGCCAGTACCCCTCGGGGGGATCAGCCCCAGCATTTT. Encoded protein: CASTPRGDQPQHF. The full variable domain, with the rest looked up from reference TRBV19 and TRBJ1-5, is DGGITQSPKYLFRKEGQNVTLSCEQNLNHDAMYWYRQDPGQGLRLIYYSQIVNDFQKGDIAEGYSVSREKKESFPLTVTSAQKNPTAFYLCASTPRGDQPQHFGDGTRLSIL.

CDR3 amino acids: CASSPTGRPENIQYF. In DNA, the CDR3 is TGTGCCAGCTCACCCACCGGAAGGCCTGAAAACATTCAGTACTTC. V gene TRBV18 combines with J gene TRBJ2-4; D gene unclear. CDR1 is KGHSH and CDR2 is LQKENI in the germline V gene. CDR3 length: 15 amino acids. V lost 3 bases to trimming and J lost 5 bases, with 14 bases between them. The variable domain in full, with the rest retrieved from reference TRBV18 and TRBJ2-4, is NAGVMQNPRHLVRRRGQEARLRCSPMKGHSHVYWYRQLPEEGLKFMVYLQKENIIDESGMPKERFSAEFPKEGPSILRIQQVVRGDSAAYFCASSPTGRPENIQYFGAGTRLSVL.

The chain joins TRBV10-2 to TRBJ2-7; D not certain. Germline V gives CDR1 WSHSY, CDR2 SAAADI. The CDR3 is 17 amino acids. Trimming stripped 0 bases from V and 6 bases from J, with 21 bases between. CDR3 DNA: TGCGCCAGCAGTGAGTCGATTGGGTCTTTGTCAGGTTTCGAGCAGTACTTC. It specifies CASSESIGSLSGFEQYF.

This sequence joins TRBV4-2 and TRBJ2-1; 8 bases match TRBD2. J lost 0 bases, V lost 3 bases, and 7 bases had no gene match. The CDR3 is 17 amino acids. Germline CDR1 reads LGHNA; CDR2 reads YNFKEQ. CDR3 nucleotide sequence: TGTGCCAGCAGCCAGGTTATAGCGGGACCCTCCTACAATGAGCAGTTCTTC. Residues: CASSQVIAGPSYNEQFF.

The J gene is TRBJ2-7, the V gene TRBV7-8; 9 positions match TRBD1. The CDR3 sequence is 13 residues long. Trimming cost V 5 bases and J 5 bases; bases outside gene matches: 4. Germline CDR1 reads SGHVS; CDR2 reads FQNEAQ. CDR3 loop: CASSTDRGNEQYF. The CDR3 DNA reads TGTGCCAGCAGCACAGACAGGGGGAACGAGCAGTACTTC.

This clone was recorded only once. This rearrangement joins TRBV28 to TRBJ2-1; D unclear. Trimming shortened V by 10 bases and J by 0 bases, and 10 bases separated the two germline ends. Germline V gene lookup returns CDR1 MDHEN and CDR2 SYDVKM. This CDR3 spans 13 amino acids. CDR3 bases: TGTGCCATCCGGTTGAGCTCCTACAATGAGCAGTTCTTC. Protein: CAIRLSSYNEQFF. Complete variable domain (other parts from reference TRBV28 and TRBJ2-1): DVKVTQSSRYLVKRTGEKVFLECVQDMDHENMFWYRQDPGLGLRLIYFSYDVKMKEKGDIPEGYSVSREKKERFSLILESASTNQTSMYLCAIRLSSYNEQFFGPGTRLTVL.

The J gene is TRBJ1-4, the V gene TRBV6-5; D is ambiguous. Germline values: CDR1 MNHEY, CDR2 SVGAGI. This CDR3 is 14 amino acids long. Trimming took 2 bases from V and 5 from J, leaving 9 bases between them. CDR3 amino acids: CASSYGGWNEKLFF. The CDR3 nucleotides read TGTGCCAGCAGTTACGGAGGGTGGAATGAAAAACTGTTTTTT.

J is TRBJ2-1 and V is TRBV4-2; D is undetermined. The CDR3 is 20 residues long. V lost 2 bases, J lost 1 base, and 24 bases lay in between. Per germline, CDR1 LGHNA and CDR2 YNFKEQ. CDR3 sequence: CASSQFRSKASSASYNEQFF. For the CDR3, the DNA is TGTGCCAGCAGCCAATTTAGGTCAAAGGCTTCAAGTGCGTCCTACAATGAGCAGTTCTTC.